The T cell receptor (beta chain) under discussion was sequenced for a study of beta chain features in type 1 diabetes. V was pared by 6 bases and J by 4 bases, with 7 bases between. The CDR3 is 11 amino acids. Germline CDR1 is MNHNY and CDR2 is SVGAGI (reference sequence). Study findings and constraints: Type 1 diabetes patients had TCRB CDR3s that were shorter (moderately but significantly so) in all four CD4+ subsets.

Of note for this clone: The antigen is undetermined.

Every isolated RNA sample was fully reverse transcribed, so sequencing captured expressed TCRB transcripts. Clones were read by immunoSEQ multiplex PCR, and TCRdb kept only the in-frame ones, dropping some. The sample contains about 230,000 clones, around 15% of which appear only once. The sequenced material came from naive CD4+ T cells from blood. The chain carries TRBV6-6 and TRBJ2-7; no reliable D call. The sequence was collected from a man younger than 45 with type 1 diabetes. The CDR3 nucleotides read TGTGCCAGCAGCAAGCAGTACGAGCAGTACTTC. Its translation is CASSKQYEQYF.